Listed below are T cell receptor beta chains from one sample, sequenced in a study of shared clonotypes between healthy human individuals. Assay used: immunoSEQ multiplex PCR; TCRdb lists only in-frame clones, some missing. Among over 400,000 clones, 78% were seen once, and the ten largest hold around 13%. Sequenced: PBMCs. Receptors were obtained from a woman aged 40 to 49 in good health. Some clones in this sample may be carry-over from other donors' samples. The CDR3 runs from the conserved cysteine through the conserved F or W. Each record gives: V gene, D gene, CDR3 length, clone size, J gene, CDR3 protein, CDR3 DNA. D genes are given only for firm matches. The size of a clone is reported for some rows only, either as once, few or many, or as a class for expanded clones.

>TRBV28|NA|14|NA|TRBJ2-5
CASSFMGTQETQYF
TGTGCCAGCAGTTTTATGGGGACGCAAGAGACCCAGTACTTC
>TRBV5-1|TRBD1|13|NA|TRBJ1-1
CASSLQGGTEAFF
TGCGCCAGCAGCCTGCAGGGGGGGACTGAAGCTTTCTTT
>TRBV5-1|TRBD1|16|NA|TRBJ1-2
CASSPGGPTLSYGYTF
TGCGCCAGCAGCCCAGGGGGTCCTACTCTTAGCTATGGCTACACCTTC
>TRBV11-3|TRBD1|17|once|TRBJ2-2
CASSWSSGQGITGELFF
TGTGCCAGCAGCTGGTCTTCGGGACAGGGAATAACCGGGGAGCTGTTTTTT
>TRBV5-6|TRBD2|15|NA|TRBJ2-3
CASILAGGLTDTQYF
TGTGCCAGCATCCTAGCGGGAGGCCTCACAGATACGCAGTATTTT
>TRBV5-4|TRBD1|17|NA|TRBJ2-3
CASSAQTGEGSTDTQYF
TGTGCCAGCAGCGCACAAACAGGGGAAGGGAGCACAGATACGCAGTATTTT
>TRBV7-9|NA|14|NA|TRBJ1-2
CASDLTGTNYGYTF
TGTGCCAGCGATCTGACAGGTACCAACTATGGCTACACCTTC
>TRBV28|NA|12|NA|TRBJ2-7
CASSSPQAEQYF
TGTGCCAGCAGTTCCCCCCAGGCCGAGCAGTACTTC
>TRBV7-9|TRBD2|16|NA|TRBJ2-1
CASSSASSGRVGEQFF
TGTGCCAGCAGCTCCGCCTCTAGCGGGAGGGTCGGTGAGCAGTTCTTC
>TRBV2|NA|14|NA|TRBJ1-2
CASSELDPNYGYTF
TGTGCCAGCAGTGAACTTGACCCTAACTATGGCTACACCTTC
>TRBV4-3|NA|16|NA|TRBJ2-4
CASSQLGGRAKNIQYF
TGCGCCAGCAGCCAATTGGGGGGGCGCGCCAAAAACATTCAGTACTTC
>TRBV7-2|NA|16|NA|TRBJ1-4
CASSFFPGPKKEKLFF
TGTGCCAGCAGCTTCTTCCCGGGGCCCAAGAAGGAAAAACTGTTTTTT
>TRBV6-5|NA|13|NA|TRBJ2-5
CASSYRANSRGYF
TGTGCCAGCAGTTACAGGGCAAACTCCCGGGGGTACTTC
>TRBV6-4|TRBD2|16|NA|TRBJ2-1
CASSDQGTSGSYEQFF
TGTGCCAGCAGTGATCAAGGGACTAGCGGGAGCTATGAGCAGTTCTTC
>TRBV5-4|TRBD2|15|NA|TRBJ2-1
CASSPTSGRGNEQFF
TGTGCCAGCAGCCCGACTAGCGGGAGAGGCAATGAGCAGTTCTTC
>TRBV28|NA|14|NA|TRBJ1-1
CASSQQGVWTEAFF
TGTGCCAGCAGTCAGCAGGGTGTTTGGACTGAAGCTTTCTTT
>TRBV28|TRBD1|15|NA|TRBJ1-5
CASSFYRGGNQPQHF
TGTGCCAGCAGTTTTTACAGGGGCGGCAATCAGCCCCAGCATTTT
>TRBV29-1|TRBD1|16|NA|TRBJ1-5
CSVLLTGTGSTQPQHF
TGCAGCGTCCTGTTGACCGGGACAGGGAGCACTCAGCCCCAGCATTTT
>TRBV28|TRBD2|13|NA|TRBJ2-3
CASSLTSPRTQYF
TGTGCCAGCAGTTTGACTAGCCCTAGAACGCAGTATTTT
>TRBV27|TRBD2|13|NA|TRBJ2-7
CASSLGLVYEQYF
TGTGCCAGCAGTTTAGGACTAGTGTACGAGCAGTACTTC
>TRBV7-9|NA|15|NA|TRBJ1-2
CASSEGTGKESGYTF
TGTGCCAGCAGCGAGGGGACCGGGAAAGAGAGTGGCTACACCTTC
>TRBV5-1|NA|14|NA|TRBJ2-3
CASSPLRPTDTQYF
TGCGCCAGCAGCCCTCTTCGACCCACAGATACGCAGTATTTT
>TRBV5-4|TRBD2|15|once|TRBJ2-7
CASSRGGADSYEQYF
TGTGCCAGCAGCCGCGGGGGAGCCGATTCCTACGAGCAGTACTTC
>TRBV6-6|NA|14|NA|TRBJ1-1
CAITNRVRNTEAFF
TGTGCCATTACGAACCGGGTCCGGAACACTGAAGCTTTCTTT
>TRBV30|NA|15|NA|TRBJ1-4
CAWSVMAGRNEKLFF
TGTGCCTGGAGTGTAATGGCAGGGAGGAATGAAAAACTGTTTTTT
>TRBV7-2|NA|11|NA|TRBJ2-7
CASSLSHEQYF
TGTGCCAGCAGCTTATCCCACGAGCAGTACTTC
>TRBV7-3|TRBD1|13|NA|TRBJ2-3
CASSLQGADTQYF
TGTGCCAGCAGCCTCCAGGGGGCAGATACGCAGTATTTT
>TRBV7-8|NA|15|NA|TRBJ2-1
CASSLDSGQYNEQFF
TGTGCCAGCAGCTTAGATTCAGGACAGTACAATGAGCAGTTCTTC
>TRBV27|NA|15|NA|TRBJ2-1
CASSFPGSGYNEQFF
TGTGCCAGCAGTTTTCCGGGAAGCGGCTACAATGAGCAGTTCTTC
>TRBV29-1|TRBD1|16|NA|TRBJ2-6
CSVLRDRDSGANVLTF
TGCAGCGTTCTCCGGGACAGGGATTCTGGGGCCAACGTCCTGACTTTC
>TRBV5-1|NA|14|few|TRBJ2-7
CASSLNLGTYEQYF
TGCGCCAGCAGCTTGAACTTAGGGACCTACGAGCAGTACTTC
>TRBV15|TRBD2|17|NA|TRBJ2-7
CATSRGETSAHGDEQYF
TGTGCCACCAGCAGAGGGGAGACTAGCGCCCACGGGGACGAGCAGTACTTC
>TRBV15|TRBD2|16|NA|TRBJ2-1
CATSRSGLAGMDEQFF
TGTGCCACCAGCAGATCCGGACTAGCGGGAATGGATGAGCAGTTCTTC
>TRBV7-2|TRBD2|16|once|TRBJ2-3
CASSLDKLAGTDTQYF
TGTGCCAGCAGCTTAGACAAACTAGCGGGCACAGATACGCAGTATTTT
>TRBV10-3|NA|14|NA|TRBJ2-2
CAIRPIANTGELFF
TGTGCCATCAGACCTATAGCGAACACCGGGGAGCTGTTTTTT
>TRBV28|NA|14|NA|TRBJ2-6
CASSFTAGANVLTF
TGTGCCAGCAGTTTTACAGCTGGGGCCAACGTCCTGACTTTC
>TRBV19|NA|13|NA|TRBJ2-5
CASSMVGLETQYF
TGTGCCAGTAGCATGGTCGGTTTGGAGACCCAGTACTTC
>TRBV7-9|TRBD1|16|many|TRBJ2-7
CASSAHRDSPSYEQYF
TGTGCCAGCAGCGCCCACCGGGACAGTCCATCCTACGAGCAGTACTTC
>TRBV2|TRBD2|19|NA|TRBJ2-3
CASSRYQLAGVETTDTQYF
TGTGCCAGCAGTAGGTATCAACTAGCGGGAGTTGAGACCACAGATACGCAGTATTTT
>TRBV6-1|TRBD2|16|NA|TRBJ2-3
CASSEVAGVRWDTQYF
TGTGCCAGCAGTGAAGTGGCGGGAGTGCGGTGGGATACGCAGTATTTT
>TRBV19|NA|15|NA|TRBJ2-1
CASSMGRTYNNEQFF
TGTGCCAGTAGTATGGGTCGTACCTACAACAATGAGCAGTTCTTC
>TRBV15|TRBD2|16|NA|TRBJ2-5
CATSMDRAGGTETQYF
TGTGCCACCAGCATGGACAGAGCGGGAGGCACGGAGACCCAGTACTTC
>TRBV6-6|NA|13|NA|TRBJ1-1
CASTGRENTEAFF
TGTGCCAGCACCGGCCGAGAGAACACTGAAGCTTTCTTT
>TRBV9|NA|16|NA|TRBJ2-3
CASSVTGAPSTDTQYF
TGTGCCAGCAGCGTCACGGGGGCCCCGAGCACAGATACGCAGTATTTT
>TRBV9|NA|14|NA|TRBJ2-1
CASSTGTTDNEQFF
TGTGCCAGCAGCACCGGGACCACCGACAATGAGCAGTTCTTC
>TRBV9|NA|14|once|TRBJ2-3
CASSVEPQGDTQYF
TGTGCCAGCAGCGTAGAACCTCAAGGGGATACGCAGTATTTT
>TRBV27|NA|15|NA|TRBJ2-3
CASSPAGVWTDTQYF
TGTGCCAGCAGTCCTGCCGGGGTGTGGACAGATACGCAGTATTTT
>TRBV7-2|NA|14|NA|TRBJ1-4
CASSWTTANEKLFF
TGTGCCAGCAGCTGGACAACGGCTAATGAAAAACTGTTTTTT
>TRBV19|NA|14|once|TRBJ2-7
CASRNPGTSYEQYF
TGTGCCAGTAGGAACCCTGGGACCTCCTACGAGCAGTACTTC
>TRBV19|TRBD1|15|NA|TRBJ2-2
CASSLRTGESGELFF
TGTGCCAGTAGTCTCCGGACAGGGGAGAGCGGGGAGCTGTTTTTT
>TRBV18|TRBD2|15|NA|TRBJ2-7
CASSRLPSGGYEQYF
TGTGCCAGCTCACGCCTCCCAAGCGGGGGCTACGAGCAGTACTTC
>TRBV11-1|NA|14|NA|TRBJ1-2
CASSSLRGGYGYTF
TGTGCCAGCAGCTCCCTACGGGGGGGCTATGGCTACACCTTC
>TRBV4-1|NA|18|NA|TRBJ2-7
CASSQDQGGPGNTYEQYF
TGCGCCAGCAGCCAAGATCAGGGGGGGCCGGGAAACACCTACGAGCAGTACTTC
>TRBV10-3|NA|14|few|TRBJ2-7
CAIRPGDSSYEQYF
TGTGCCATCAGACCGGGGGACAGTTCCTACGAGCAGTACTTC
>TRBV5-1|NA|15|NA|TRBJ1-2
CASSLVVDGNYGYTF
TGCGCCAGCAGCTTGGTAGTCGACGGTAACTATGGCTACACCTTC
>TRBV28|NA|14|NA|TRBJ2-7
CASSRTLSSYEQYF
TGTGCCAGCAGCAGGACCTTAAGCTCCTACGAGCAGTACTTC
>TRBV5-1|TRBD1|16|NA|TRBJ2-2
CASSLAPTGAGGELFF
TGCGCCAGCAGCTTGGCCCCGACAGGGGCTGGCGGGGAGCTGTTTTTT
>TRBV9|NA|19|NA|TRBJ1-3
CASSDHQHWGPSSGNTIYF
TGTGCCAGCAGCGACCACCAACATTGGGGACCCAGCTCTGGAAACACCATATATTTT